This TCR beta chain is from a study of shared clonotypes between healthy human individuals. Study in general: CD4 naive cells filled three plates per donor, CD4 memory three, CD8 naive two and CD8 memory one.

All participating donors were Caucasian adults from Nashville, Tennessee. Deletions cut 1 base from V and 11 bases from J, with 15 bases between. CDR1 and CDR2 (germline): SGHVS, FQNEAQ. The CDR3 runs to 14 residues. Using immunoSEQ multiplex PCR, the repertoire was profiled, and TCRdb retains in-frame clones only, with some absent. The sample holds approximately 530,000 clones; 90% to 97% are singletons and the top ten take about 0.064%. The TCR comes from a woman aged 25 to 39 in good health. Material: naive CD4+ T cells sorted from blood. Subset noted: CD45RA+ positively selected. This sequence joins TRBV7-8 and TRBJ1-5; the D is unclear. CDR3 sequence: CASSLGGDMGSQHF. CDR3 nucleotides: TGTGCCAGCAGCTTAGGGGGAGATATGGGTTCCCAGCATTTT. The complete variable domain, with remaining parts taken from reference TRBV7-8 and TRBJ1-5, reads GAGVSQSPRYKVAKRGQDVALRCDPISGHVSLFWYQQALGQGPEFLTYFQNEAQLDKSGLPSDRFFAERPEGSVSTLKIQRTQQEDSAVYLCASSLGGDMGSQHFGDGTRLSIL.